This T cell receptor beta chain came from a study of T cell responses to AZD1222 COVID-19 vaccine. The study, taken as a whole, reports: Along spike, vaccine-associated CD4 TCRs were found throughout, with dominance at 160-218 and 743-854. Without day 14 samples, only post-peak T cell repertoires were studied. The number of AZD1222 recipients seropositive at baseline was only 6 or 7. The breadth and depth of Spike-specific TCRs increased once two AZD1222 doses had been given.

Assay: immunoSEQ multiplex PCR; the TCRdb copy retains only in-frame clones and omits some. In the table there are some 150,000 clones, 85% to 95% of which are singletons. Trimming removed 5 bases at V and 7 bases at J, with 14 bases between. The germline V gene has CDR1 SNHLY and CDR2 FYNNEI. The CDR3 runs 13 residues. For this clone: Its antigen remains unidentified.

Material: peripheral blood, obtained on day 0 of MenACWY control vaccination. V usage is TRBV2 and J usage is TRBJ1-1, with D tentatively TRBD1 (5 bases). The receptor comes from an adult in good health. In DNA, the CDR3 is TGTGCCAGCAGTCCCCAGGGAAGCAGTGAAGCTTTCTTT. Its translation is CASSPQGSSEAFF.